The 32 T cell receptor beta chains presented below share a single source sample, sequenced in a study of blood T cell repertoires in COVID-19. Libraries were prepared by immunoSEQ multiplex PCR; TCRdb keeps only in-frame clonotypes and omits some of them. The sample holds 65,000 to 95,000 clones; roughly 84% are singletons and the top ten take about 20%. Sequencing was done on a sample of peripheral blood. Receptors originate from a woman between 45 and 60 years old with acute or convalescent COVID-19.

The chain has TRBV2 and TRBJ1-6; D not certain. The CDR3 runs 14 residues. From germline, CDR1 is SNHLY and CDR2 FYNNEI. The ends were cut back, 9 bases at V and 8 bases at J, with 17 bases in the middle. Here the CDR3 DNA reads TGTGCCAGTACCCTCCGGGATATGTATTCACCCCTCCACTTT. Its translation: CASTLRDMYSPLHF.

This chain joins TRBV28 and TRBJ2-2; no reliable D call. The germline V and J ends were trimmed by 7 bases and 0 bases, with 9 bases remaining between them. Germline V gene data show CDR1 as MDHEN and CDR2 as SYDVKM. The CDR3 loop spans 14 amino acids. The CDR3 sequence is CASTTQSNTGELFF. For the CDR3, the DNA is TGTGCCAGCACCACACAGTCGAACACCGGGGAGCTGTTTTTT.

The gene calls are TRBV12-3 or TRBV12-4 and TRBJ2-7, with D unresolved. With 6 bases removed from V and 3 bases from J, the gap between germline ends came to 12 bases. CDR3 length: 13 residues. CDR3 protein: CASSLTRGYEQYF. The CDR3 DNA sequence: TGTGCCAGCAGCTTGACGAGAGGCTACGAGCAGTACTTC.

The rearrangement links TRBV28 to TRBJ2-7; 10 bases match TRBD1. Per germline, CDR1 MDHEN and CDR2 SYDVKM. The J segment lost 3 bases and the V segment lost 5 bases, leaving 10 bases of the junction unmatched. CDR3 length: 16 amino acids. The CDR3 DNA reads as TGTGCCAGCAGTCACAGGGGACAGGGGAAATACTACGAGCAGTACTTC. Protein: CASSHRGQGKYYEQYF.

This chain links TRBV6-1 with TRBJ2-7; the D is unclear. The CDR3 totals 15 residues. V was trimmed by 3 bases and J by 5 bases, leaving 17 bases between them. Germline lookup yields CDR1 MNHNS and CDR2 SASEGT. In DNA, the CDR3 is TGTGCCAGCAGTGACAGACGAAAAGCGACCCACGAGCAGTACTTC. Encoded protein: CASSDRRKATHEQYF.

J is TRBJ1-3 and V is TRBV9, with unresolved D. Trimming stripped 0 bases from V and 6 bases from J, with 13 bases between. The CDR3 has 15 residues. CDR1 and CDR2 (germline): SGDLS, YYNGEE. The CDR3 here is CASSVGGVGSNTIYF. The CDR3 region has the DNA TGTGCCAGCAGCGTAGGCGGGGTCGGATCAAACACCATATATTTT.

The genes are TRBV5-4 and TRBJ1-1; weak D call: TRBD1 (5 bases). This CDR3 comprises 15 residues. V dropped 4 bases and J dropped 1 base, with 14 bases sitting between them. Germline-derived CDR1 and CDR2 are SGHNT and YYREEE (reference sequence). CDR3 nucleotide sequence: TGTGCCAGCAGCCTGGGACCCGGACAGAACACTGAAGCTTTCTTT. Its protein is CASSLGPGQNTEAFF.

This clone was seen a few times. The rearrangement joins TRBV2 to TRBJ1-4, with 8 bases identical to TRBD1. This CDR3 spans 14 amino acids. J was trimmed by 1 base and V by 7 bases; bases with no gene match: 2. Germline loops: CDR1 SNHLY, CDR2 FYNNEI. The CDR3 DNA sequence: TGTGCCAGCACCGGGACAGGAACTAATGAAAAACTGTTTTTT. Amino acids: CASTGTGTNEKLFF.

The CDR3 reads CASSIPLAGWVLSSYNEQFF. CDR3 nucleotides: TGTGCCAGTAGTATACCGCTAGCGGGATGGGTACTAAGCTCCTACAATGAGCAGTTCTTC. The gene calls are TRBV19 and TRBJ2-1, with TRBD2 matching over 9 bases. After removal of 2 bases from V and 0 bases from J, the junction contained 14 bases not matched to a gene. The germline gives CDR1 LNHDA, CDR2 SQIVND (reference sequence). The CDR3 sequence is 20 residues long.

This clone appeared a few times. The chain couples TRBV18 to TRBJ1-2; the D gene is possibly TRBD1 (6 bases). The CDR3 length is 15 residues. Germline-derived CDR1 and CDR2 are KGHSH and LQKENI. Trimming pared 1 base from V and 1 base from J, leaving 10 bases between. The CDR3 reads CASSPLAGDNYGYTF. The CDR3 DNA reads TGTGCCAGCTCACCACTTGCAGGGGATAACTATGGCTACACCTTC.

CDR3 in amino acids: CATSEPDRVYGYTF. The CDR3 bases are TGTGCCACCAGTGAGCCGGACAGGGTCTATGGCTACACCTTC. J is TRBJ1-2 and V is TRBV24-1; TRBD1 matches at 8 bases. The CDR3 runs 14 residues. The V and J ends lost 4 bases and 4 bases, in that order; junction bases with no gene match: 4. CDR1 and CDR2 from the germline V gene are KGHDR and SFDVKD.

The V and J genes are TRBV5-1 and TRBJ1-2, with D perhaps matching TRBD1 (5 bases). The CDR3 covers 14 residues. Per germline, CDR1 SGHRS and CDR2 YFSETQ. V gave up 4 bases and J gave up 0 bases, with 10 bases separating them. CDR3 coding DNA: TGCGCCAGCAGCGGGGGAGGGACTAACTATGGCTACACCTTC. Translated, it gives CASSGGGTNYGYTF.

V is TRBV7-2 and J is TRBJ2-7, with D maybe TRBD2 (6 bases). The CDR3 spans 16 residues. The germline V gene encodes CDR1 SGHTA and CDR2 FQGNSA. Trimming removed 5 bases from V and 3 bases from J, with 20 bases in between. The CDR3 DNA follows: TGTGCCAGCAGCCCCAAGACCACGGACTACCACTACGAGCAGTACTTC. Amino acid sequence: CASSPKTTDYHYEQYF.

This clone came up a few times. CDR3 region: CASSFNTDTQYF. The DNA for the CDR3 is TGTGCCAGCAGTTTTAATACAGATACGCAGTATTTT. The rearrangement uses TRBV12-3 or TRBV12-4 and TRBJ2-3; the D is unclear. CDR3 length: 12 amino acids. With 3 bases removed from V and 3 bases from J, the gap between germline ends came to 4 bases.

The chain couples TRBV30 to TRBJ1-2; 7 bases are shared with TRBD1. The CDR3 spans 14 residues. The trim removed 4 bases at V and 8 bases at J, leaving 13 bases unmatched. Looked up from germline, CDR1 is GTSNPN and CDR2 is SVGIG (reference sequence). The DNA of the CDR3 is TGTGCCTGGACTACAGGGGTCGGCTCGGACGGCTACACCTTC. It specifies CAWTTGVGSDGYTF.

The V and J genes are TRBV6-1 and TRBJ2-3; 13 positions match TRBD2. CDR3 length equals 15 residues. The V gene end was trimmed by 7 bases and the J gene end by 4 bases; junction bases not matched to a gene: 5. Germline V gene sequence: CDR1 MNHNS, CDR2 SASEGT. CDR3 nucleotide sequence: TGTGCCAGCACCCAACTAGCGGGAGGGCCAGATACGCAGTATTTT. This codes for CASTQLAGGPDTQYF.

This clone appeared once. The chain employs TRBV6-2 or TRBV6-3 and TRBJ1-1; D is undetermined. The CDR3 runs 16 residues. Looked up from germline, CDR1 is MNHEY and CDR2 is SVGEGT. Trimming stripped 2 bases from V and 0 bases from J, with 13 bases between. CDR3 in amino acids: CASSYIGVSMNTEAFF. CDR3 DNA sequence: TGTGCCAGCAGTTACATCGGGGTCTCGATGAACACTGAAGCTTTCTTT.

V gene TRBV7-3 combines with J gene TRBJ2-3, with 8 positions matching TRBD2. J was trimmed by 6 bases and V by 4 bases; bases with no gene match: 9. In germline, CDR1 is SGHTA, CDR2 FQGTGA. CDR3 size: 15 residues. Written as DNA, the CDR3 is TGTGCCAGCAGCTCACCTAGCGGGCTGGGGGATACGCAGTATTTT. Translated: CASSSPSGLGDTQYF.

The sample holds one count of this clone. The V gene is TRBV2, the J gene TRBJ2-3; D gene ambiguous. CDR1 is SNHLY, CDR2 FYNNEI, per germline. The CDR3 has 12 residues. Deletions cut 5 bases from V and 2 bases from J, with 5 bases between. The CDR3 loop reads CASSRFTDTQYF. DNA of the CDR3: TGTGCCAGCAGTCGGTTCACAGATACGCAGTATTTT.

This clone was found a few times. This chain connects TRBV19 to TRBJ2-7; a weak D match, TRBD1 (6 bases). The germline V gene encodes CDR1 LNHDA and CDR2 SQIVND (reference sequence). Trimming took off 5 bases at V and 5 bases at J, with 16 bases between the two ends. The CDR3 spans 14 residues. The CDR3 spells CASSEGTLLNEQYF. The DNA for the CDR3 is TGTGCCAGTAGTGAGGGGACACTGCTAAACGAGCAGTACTTC.

The genes are TRBV30 and TRBJ2-2, with 12 nucleotides matching TRBD2. This CDR3 contains 17 residues. J was trimmed by 7 bases and V by 0 bases; bases with no gene match: 9. CDR1 and CDR2 (germline): GTSNPN, SVGIG (reference sequence). Written as DNA, the CDR3 is TGTGCCTGGAGTGTACGGTCTAGCGGGGGGGTCGGCGGGGAGCTGTTTTTT. Its translation: CAWSVRSSGGVGGELFF.

As for this clone: Other DNA sequences in the sample encode the same CDR3. The rearrangement links TRBV4-3 to TRBJ2-7; TRBD1 matches at 11 bases. There are 14 residues in the CDR3. CDR1 is LGHNA, CDR2 YSLEER, per germline. The V gene end was trimmed by 4 bases and the J gene end by 6 bases; junction bases not matched to a gene: 5. The CDR3 DNA follows: TGCGCCAGCAGCCCTCGGGACAGGGGGATCGAGCAGTACTTC. As protein: CASSPRDRGIEQYF.

The chain is built from TRBV7-8 and TRBJ2-5, with no clear D. Trimming cost V 8 bases and J 5 bases, with 12 bases left between them. In germline, CDR1 is SGHVS, CDR2 FQNEAQ. This CDR3 is built from 12 residues. For the CDR3, the DNA is TGTGCCAGCCGGAGACCCCTCGAGACCCAGTACTTC. Its translation: CASRRPLETQYF.

The V gene is TRBV14, the J gene TRBJ2-3; unclear D gene. Trimming shortened V by 1 base and J by 9 bases, and 8 bases separated the two germline ends. The CDR3 spans 12 residues. Germline lookup yields CDR1 SGHDN and CDR2 FVKESK. The chain's CDR3 is CASSQGVRTQYF. The CDR3 DNA reads as TGTGCCAGCAGCCAAGGGGTGCGGACGCAGTATTTT. The full variable domain, its missing parts supplied by reference TRBV14 and TRBJ2-3, is EAGVTQFPSHSVIEKGQTVTLRCDPISGHDNLYWYRRVMGKEIKFLLHFVKESKQDESGMPNNRFLAERTGGTYSTLKVQPAELEDSGVYFCASSQGVRTQYFGPGTRLTVL.

The V call is TRBV10-3, the J call TRBJ1-5, with D hard to call. This CDR3 region has 13 residues. CDR1 ENHRY and CDR2 SYGVKD come from the germline V gene. With 2 bases removed from V and 6 bases from J, the gap between germline ends came to 8 bases. The CDR3: CAISERESQPQHF. The DNA of the CDR3 is TGTGCCATCAGTGAGAGAGAGAGTCAGCCCCAGCATTTT.

Only one count was recorded for this clone. V and J are TRBV28 and TRBJ2-2; D may be TRBD1 (6 bases). Deletions cut 4 bases from V and 6 bases from J, with 15 bases between. CDR1 MDHEN and CDR2 SYDVKM come from the germline V gene. The CDR3 runs 15 residues. The CDR3 DNA reads as TGTGCCAGCAGTTACGCCAGGGGAAACGCCGGGGAGCTGTTTTTT. Translated, it gives CASSYARGNAGELFF. Together with reference TRBV28 and TRBJ2-2, the CDR3 gives the full variable domain: DVKVTQSSRYLVKRTGEKVFLECVQDMDHENMFWYRQDPGLGLRLIYFSYDVKMKEKGDIPEGYSVSREKKERFSLILESASTNQTSMYLCASSYARGNAGELFFGEGSRLTVL.

This chain links TRBV6-5 with TRBJ2-7; D is possibly TRBD1 (6 bases). This CDR3 is 15 amino acids long. The V and J ends lost 10 bases and 5 bases respectively, with 24 bases between them. Germline V gene lookup returns CDR1 MNHEY and CDR2 SVGAGI. The CDR3 DNA reads TGTGCCAATCAAGGACCGACAGGATCGACACACGAGCAGTACTTC. The encoded protein is CANQGPTGSTHEQYF.

The rearrangement uses TRBV3-1 (or the pseudogene TRBV3-2) and TRBJ1-1; D unresolved. The V gene's germline CDR1 is LGHDT and CDR2 YNNKEL (reference sequence). With 3 bases removed from V and 3 bases from J, the gap between germline ends came to 8 bases. The CDR3 spans 13 residues. Here the CDR3 reads CASSQLEHTEAFF. The CDR3 DNA reads TGTGCCAGCAGCCAGTTGGAGCACACTGAAGCTTTCTTT.

This clone appeared a single time. The rearrangement uses TRBV9 and TRBJ1-2; D is unclear. Between the trimmed V and J ends, which lost 1 base and 0 bases, there was a span of 16 bases. Germline CDR1 is SGDLS and CDR2 is YYNGEE. The CDR3 is 17 residues long. The CDR3 nucleotides read TGTGCCAGCAGCGTAAATAATGCAGCGAGCTCTAACTATGGCTACACCTTC. The encoded protein is CASSVNNAASSNYGYTF.

The chain combines TRBV7-8 with TRBJ2-7; D is possibly TRBD2 (6 bases). The CDR3 spans 14 residues. Germline-derived CDR1 and CDR2 are SGHVS and FQNEAQ. V dropped 5 bases and J dropped 3 bases, with 14 bases sitting between them. The CDR3 is CASSPVETSYEQYF. In nucleotides, the CDR3 is TGTGCCAGCAGCCCAGTGGAGACTAGCTACGAGCAGTACTTC.

The rearrangement uses TRBV12-5 and TRBJ2-2; 9 bases align to TRBD2. V was clipped by 3 bases and J by 3 bases; unmatched bases: 5. This CDR3 comprises 16 residues. Germline lookup yields CDR1 LGHNT and CDR2 FRNRAP. DNA of the CDR3: TGTGCTAGTGGTTTCGGCGGGGGGGCGTACACCGGGGAGCTGTTTTTT. Translation: CASGFGGGAYTGELFF. Based on the CDR3 plus reference TRBV12-5 and TRBJ2-2, the full variable domain is DARVTQTPRHKVTEMGQEVTMRCQPILGHNTVFWYRQTMMQGLELLAYFRNRAPLDDSGMPKDRFSAEMPDATLATLKIQPSEPRDSAVYFCASGFGGGAYTGELFFGEGSRLTVL.

The gene calls are TRBV30 and TRBJ1-4; D uncertain. Trimming shortened V by 0 bases and J by 8 bases, and 13 bases separated the two germline ends. The CDR3 length is 14 residues. Germline CDR1 reads GTSNPN; CDR2 reads SVGIG (reference sequence). The CDR3, as DNA: TGTGCCTGGAGTGTACTGAGGGTGGGGGAAAAACTGTTTTTT. Translated, it gives CAWSVLRVGEKLFF.